Below, 7 T cell receptor beta chains from the same sample are listed, as sequenced in a study of T-cell reconstitution after alpha-beta-depleted transplantation in children. A library of TCRbeta sequences, prepared with unique molecular identifiers, was generated. TCRdb redid the calling of the PCR reads with MiXCR, one entry per CDR3 protein. Among about 900,000 distinct CDR3 sequences listed, roughly 31% were seen once. The starting material was PBMCs, mostly from graft donor cells, obtained 360 days after TCRalphabeta/CD19-depleted stem cell transplant. These receptors originate from a boy under two years old who had a stem cell transplant for SCID, so the T cells may come from the graft donor.

V and J are TRBV4-1 and TRBJ2-2, with TRBD1 as a possible D gene (5 bases). The CDR3 is made up of 13 amino acids. Germline V lookup: CDR1 MGHRA, CDR2 YSYEKL. V dropped 8 bases and J dropped 1 base, with 8 bases sitting between them. CDR3 amino acids: CASGRENTGELFF. The CDR3 nucleotides read TGCGCCAGCGGCAGGGAGAACACCGGGGAGCTGTTTTTT.

As for this clonotype: This sequence may be a read error, since a much larger clone differs from it by one base. The chain employs TRBV28 and TRBJ2-5; D not certain. Germline V CDR1 and CDR2: MDHEN, SYDVKM. The CDR3 length is 12 residues. V was shortened by 6 bases and J by 2 bases, with 7 bases between the two germline ends. CDR3 sequence: CASRNRQETQYF. CDR3 bases: TGTGCCAGCAGGAACAGACAAGAGACCCAGTACTTC.

This clonotype was counted only a few times. The gene calls are TRBV5-6 and TRBJ2-3; D possibly corresponds to TRBD2 (6 bases). The ends were cut back, 4 bases at V and 4 bases at J, with 22 bases in the middle. There are 17 residues in the CDR3. Germline V gene lookup returns CDR1 SGHDT and CDR2 YYEEEE. The CDR3 DNA sequence: TGTGCCAGCAGCCTAGAGCCAGCTAGGAGGGGCGCAGATACGCAGTATTTT. As protein: CASSLEPARRGADTQYF.

This clonotype has a handful of counts. The rearrangement links TRBV27 to TRBJ2-7; D remains ambiguous. Trimming left V 6 bases short and J 0 bases short, with 9 bases between. CDR3 size: 13 residues. Looked up from germline, CDR1 is MNHEY and CDR2 is SMNVEV (reference sequence). The CDR3, as DNA: TGTGCCAGCAGAATAATATCCTCCTACGAGCAGTACTTC. This translates into CASRIISSYEQYF.

The rearrangement links TRBV29-1 to TRBJ2-3; D is unclear. Per germline, CDR1 SQVTM and CDR2 ANQGSEA. Trimming took 5 bases from V and 6 from J, leaving 6 bases between them. CDR3 length: 10 amino acids. The CDR3 is CSVSPDTQYF. As DNA, the CDR3 is TGCAGCGTTTCCCCGGATACGCAGTATTTT.

The chain links TRBV20-1 to TRBJ2-4, with 7 bases that match TRBD1. V shed 1 base, J shed 5 bases, and the junction held 11 bases outside the gene matches. The CDR3 is 16 amino acids. Germline values: CDR1 DFQATT, CDR2 SNEGSKA (reference sequence). The CDR3 sequence: CSARGRDREKENIQYF. The CDR3 DNA sequence: TGCAGTGCTAGAGGGAGAGACAGGGAGAAGGAAAACATTCAGTACTTC.

Turning to this clonotype: At one boundary the junction diverges from the germline segment, which might be a read error. The V and J genes are TRBV5-1 and TRBJ1-1; D gene uncertain. CDR1 and CDR2 from the germline V gene are SGHRS and YFSETQ. The CDR3 is made up of 13 amino acids. The CDR3: CASGRVSGTEVFF. CDR3 coding DNA: TGCGCCAGCGGCCGGGTTTCCGGCACTGAAGTTTTCTTT.